A selection of T cell receptor beta chains follows, all from one sample in a study of blood T cell repertoires in COVID-19. Repertoires were generated with immunoSEQ multiplex PCR, while TCRdb's copy carries only in-frame clones and drops some. Counted here are approximately 300,000 clones, about 85% occurring once; the ten biggest clones make up 5.5% to 6%. Input material: PBMCs or T cells enriched from blood (not recorded which). The source of these receptors is a woman aged 25 to 45 who had recovered from COVID-19. Both conserved end residues are part of each CDR3. D genes are given only for firm matches. Clone size, where shown, is once, few, many, or a class for clones that have expanded.

>-|TRBJ2-7|TRBV13|-
CASSLRGAPHEQYF
TGTGCCAGCAGCTTACGGGGGGCCCCCCACGAGCAGTACTTC
>TRBD2|TRBJ2-7|TRBV7-3|-
CASSWSGGPSYEQYF
TGTGCCAGCAGCTGGAGCGGGGGCCCCTCCTACGAGCAGTACTTC
>TRBD1|TRBJ1-6|TRBV19|-
CASSLTGVDGSPLHF
TGTGCCAGTAGTCTTACAGGGGTGGACGGTTCACCCCTCCACTTT
>-|TRBJ1-1|TRBV13|-
CASSPSVLTEAFF
TGTGCCAGCAGTCCCTCGGTCCTCACTGAAGCTTTCTTT
>-|TRBJ1-5|TRBV6-5|once
CASSLTGFEGQPQHF
TGTGCCAGCAGTTTAACAGGGTTTGAAGGTCAGCCCCAGCATTTT
>-|TRBJ1-1|TRBV19|few
CASNQGLSTEAFF
TGTGCCAGTAATCAGGGGCTTTCTACTGAAGCTTTCTTT
>-|TRBJ1-2|TRBV7-8|-
CASSLGAVRYTF
TGTGCCAGCAGCTTGGGGGCGGTGCGCTACACCTTC
>TRBD1|TRBJ2-3|TRBV27|few
CASSGQGWSTDTQYF
TGTGCCAGCAGCGGACAGGGATGGAGCACAGATACGCAGTATTTT
>TRBD2|TRBJ2-3|TRBV5-1|-
CASSPLAGADDTQYF
TGCGCCAGCAGCCCACTAGCGGGGGCTGACGATACGCAGTATTTT
>TRBD2|TRBJ2-3|TRBV5-1|-
CASSLGLAVRTDTQYF
TGCGCCAGCAGCCTGGGACTAGCGGTCAGAACAGATACGCAGTATTTT
>-|TRBJ1-2|TRBV7-2|-
CASSLAGAGAYGYTF
TGTGCCAGCAGCTTAGCAGGGGCGGGGGCCTATGGCTACACCTTC
>TRBD2|TRBJ2-5|TRBV5-4|-
CASSALAGGQETQYF
TGTGCCAGCAGCGCCCTAGCGGGGGGTCAAGAGACCCAGTACTTC
>TRBD1|TRBJ1-2|TRBV19|-
CASSADRAEARFSF
TGTGCCAGTAGTGCGGACAGGGCGGAGGCCCGCTTCTCCTTC
>TRBD1|TRBJ2-2|TRBV11-3|-
CASDHRGTTGELFF
TGTGCCAGCGACCACAGGGGGACAACCGGGGAGCTGTTTTTT
>-|TRBJ2-7|TRBV30|once
CAWSGGSSYEQYF
TGTGCCTGGAGTGGTGGGAGCTCCTACGAGCAGTACTTC
>TRBD1|TRBJ1-2|TRBV5-4|-
CASSSMGTEGIYGYTF
TGTGCCAGCAGCTCCATGGGGACAGAGGGAATCTATGGCTACACCTTC
>TRBD2|TRBJ2-7|TRBV2|-
CASTSAGGTSEQYF
TGTGCCAGCACATCAGCGGGGGGAACCTCCGAGCAGTACTTC
>TRBD2|TRBJ2-5|TRBV3-1/TRBV3-2|-
CASSQDRRLAGVQETQYF
TGTGCCAGCAGCCAAGATCGGAGACTAGCGGGGGTCCAAGAGACCCAGTACTTC
>-|TRBJ1-6|TRBV27|few
CASRGSSYNSPLHF
TGTGCCAGCAGGGGGAGCTCCTATAATTCACCCCTCCACTTT
>TRBD1|TRBJ1-3|TRBV2|-
CASSEGQQGTGNTIYF
TGTGCCAGCAGTGAAGGTCAACAGGGGACTGGAAACACCATATATTTT
>TRBD1|TRBJ1-5|TRBV19|-
CASRGHTRSNQPQHF
TGTGCCTCGAGGGGGCACACCCGAAGCAATCAGCCCCAGCATTTT
>-|TRBJ1-2|TRBV9|-
CASSVAGTPSEGGYTF
TGTGCCAGCAGCGTAGCTGGGACACCTTCCGAAGGGGGCTACACCTTC
>TRBD1|TRBJ1-2|TRBV3-1/TRBV3-2|-
CASSQGDRGTYGYTF
TGTGCCAGCAGCCAAGGGGACAGGGGGACCTATGGCTACACCTTC
>-|TRBJ2-1|TRBV19|-
CASSATGTTGNEQFF
TGTGCCAGTAGTGCAACCGGGACAACGGGGAATGAGCAGTTCTTC
>-|TRBJ1-2|TRBV5-1|-
CASSLGAGRSYGYTF
TGCGCCAGCAGCTTGGGTGCGGGGCGAAGCTATGGCTACACCTTC
>-|TRBJ1-2|TRBV9|-
CASSPQGFNGYTF
TGTGCCAGCAGCCCCCAGGGGTTTAATGGCTACACCTTC
>TRBD1|TRBJ1-6|TRBV9|-
CASSATGALNSPLHF
TGTGCCAGCAGCGCCACAGGGGCTCTGAATTCACCCCTCCACTTT
>-|TRBJ1-6|TRBV4-1|-
CASSQDGGGTLGYNSPLHF
TGCGCCAGCAGCCAAGACGGAGGCGGGACGCTCGGATATAATTCACCCCTCCACTTT
>-|TRBJ1-2|TRBV20-1|-
CSGGGASGYTF
TGCAGTGGTGGCGGGGCGTCTGGCTACACCTTC
>-|TRBJ1-4|TRBV18|-
CASSPLVRGSVGEKLFF
TGTGCCAGCTCACCATTGGTTCGAGGGTCGGTTGGTGAAAAACTGTTTTTT
>-|TRBJ1-3|TRBV9|-
CASSVAIDWPPGNTIYF
TGTGCCAGCAGCGTAGCAATAGACTGGCCACCTGGAAACACCATATATTTT
>TRBD1|TRBJ1-1|TRBV30|-
CAWNNRGWDFF
TGTGCCTGGAACAACAGGGGATGGGATTTCTTT
>-|TRBJ1-1|TRBV6-1|-
CASSDHKNTEAFF
TGTGCCAGCAGTGATCACAAGAACACTGAAGCTTTCTTT
>TRBD1|TRBJ1-2|TRBV28|-
CASSKGADYGYTF
TGTGCCAGCAGTAAGGGGGCGGACTATGGCTACACCTTC
>TRBD2|TRBJ2-7|TRBV5-4|-
CASSRGGGPTYEQYF
TGTGCCAGCAGCCGCGGGGGGGGGCCCACTTACGAGCAGTACTTC
>-|TRBJ1-2|TRBV2|-
CASLREGSGYTF
TGTGCCAGCCTCAGGGAAGGTTCTGGCTACACCTTC
>TRBD1|TRBJ1-5|TRBV7-9|-
CASSATGEQPQHF
TGTGCCAGCAGCGCCACAGGGGAACAGCCCCAGCATTTT
>-|TRBJ2-5|TRBV11-1|-
CASSLVSLAGRETQYF
TGTGCCAGCAGCTTAGTATCCCTAGCCGGCAGGGAGACCCAGTACTTC
>TRBD1|TRBJ1-4|TRBV30|-
CAWNRDRPNEKLFF
TGTGCCTGGAACCGGGACAGACCTAATGAAAAACTGTTTTTT
>TRBD1|TRBJ2-7|TRBV11-2|-
CASRSTGNHEQYF
TGTGCCAGCAGATCGACAGGGAACCACGAGCAGTACTTC
>-|TRBJ2-3|TRBV9|-
CASSVLPTGDPTAVTDTQYF
TGTGCCAGCAGCGTACTACCGACAGGAGACCCTACGGCCGTTACAGATACGCAGTATTTT
>TRBD1|TRBJ1-1|TRBV19|-
CASSIDRTGATEAFF
TGTGCCAGTAGTATAGACCGGACAGGGGCCACTGAAGCTTTCTTT
>-|TRBJ1-6|TRBV14|-
CASSQGAGHSPLHF
TGTGCCAGCAGCCAAGGGGCAGGCCATTCACCCCTCCACTTT
>-|TRBJ1-2|TRBV10-3|-
CAITPGNRDYGYTF
TGTGCCATCACCCCAGGGAATCGCGACTATGGCTACACCTTC
>-|TRBJ1-1|TRBV19|once
CASTINRGAAEAFF
TGTGCCAGTACCATAAATCGGGGGGCGGCTGAAGCTTTCTTT
>-|TRBJ1-2|TRBV27|-
CASSLSSQGNYGYTF
TGTGCCAGCAGTTTATCTAGTCAGGGGAACTATGGCTACACCTTC
>-|TRBJ1-3|TRBV10-3|-
CATTGSPGNTIYF
TGTGCCACAACAGGGTCCCCTGGAAACACCATATATTTT
>-|TRBJ2-1|TRBV7-9|-
CASSLGRSSSYNEQFF
TGTGCCAGCAGCTTGGGCAGATCGAGCTCCTACAATGAGCAGTTCTTC
>-|TRBJ2-7|TRBV7-2|-
CASSLAQLYEQYF
TGTGCCAGCAGCTTAGCACAGCTCTACGAGCAGTACTTC
>TRBD1|TRBJ1-6|TRBV2|-
CASRGTGSSPLHF
TGTGCCAGCAGGGGGACAGGGTCGTCACCCCTCCACTTT
>-|TRBJ1-3|TRBV13|-
CASSSPSGRRNTIYF
TGTGCCAGCAGCTCCCCTAGCGGAAGGAGAAACACCATATATTTT
>-|TRBJ1-4|TRBV6-4|-
CASSARVGEKLFF
TGTGCCAGCAGTGCCAGGGTTGGGGAAAAACTGTTTTTT
>TRBD1|TRBJ2-3|TRBV5-8|-
CASSHGTGLTDTQYF
TGTGCCAGCAGCCACGGGACAGGACTCACAGATACGCAGTATTTT
>TRBD1|TRBJ1-1|TRBV30|-
CAWSVLGQGDTEAFF
TGTGCCTGGAGTGTACTTGGACAGGGGGACACTGAAGCTTTCTTT
>TRBD2|TRBJ2-4|TRBV2|-
CASSPLTSGNSKNIQYF
TGTGCCAGCAGTCCTTTGACCAGCGGGAATTCCAAAAACATTCAGTACTTC
>TRBD1|TRBJ1-5|TRBV2|once
CASSESKGAEGRSNQPQHF
TGTGCCAGCAGTGAGTCCAAGGGGGCGGAAGGGCGAAGCAATCAGCCCCAGCATTTT
>TRBD2|TRBJ2-3|TRBV4-3|-
CASSQEGGTSLTDTQYF
TGCGCCAGCAGCCAAGAGGGGGGGACTAGTCTTACAGATACGCAGTATTTT
>-|TRBJ2-3|TRBV9|-
CASSGHSSTDTQYF
TGTGCCAGCAGCGGGCATTCTAGCACAGATACGCAGTATTTT
>TRBD1|TRBJ1-2|TRBV5-1|-
CASRRTGGLDYGYTF
TGCGCCAGCCGAAGGACAGGGGGCCTCGACTATGGCTACACCTTC
>TRBD1|TRBJ1-5|TRBV5-4|once
CASSRDREVDQPQHF
TGTGCCAGCAGCCGGGACAGGGAGGTTGATCAGCCCCAGCATTTT